One and the same sample provided the 22 T cell receptor beta chains below, sequenced in a study of Graves' ophthalmopathy and Graves' hyperthyroidism. Amplification from RNA transcripts yielded the TCR beta CDR3 regions. The workflow started with a first-round RT-PCR run with HTBI primers and then moved on to a second-round multiplex PCR. Using its own MiXCR run on the multiplex PCR reads, TCRdb lists one record per CDR3 protein. The profile shows 350,000 to 400,000 distinct CDR3 sequences, approximately 15% of them singletons. The sequenced material came from peripheral blood. The receptors derive from a woman between 18 and 29 years old with stable Graves' hyperthyroidism.

The J gene is TRBJ2-7, the V gene TRBV30, with 7 bases aligning to TRBD1. This CDR3 comprises 16 residues. CDR1 and CDR2 (germline): GTSNPN, SVGIG (reference sequence). J was trimmed by 1 base and V by 5 bases; bases with no gene match: 14. The CDR3 sequence is CAWGLLSTGSSYEQYF. The CDR3 DNA reads as TGTGCCTGGGGTCTCCTGTCGACAGGGTCGTCCTACGAGCAGTACTTC. The complete variable domain, with remaining parts taken from reference TRBV30 and TRBJ2-7, reads SQTIHQWPATLVQPVGSPLSLECTVEGTSNPNLYWYRQAAGRGLQLLFYSVGIGQISSEVPQNLSASRPQDRQFILSSKKLLLSDSGFYLCAWGLLSTGSSYEQYFGPGTRLTVT.

This clonotype turned up a few times. The V call is TRBV4-1, the J call TRBJ1-5; 8 bases map to TRBD1. Germline trimming cut 3 bases from V and 5 bases from J; bases unmatched to any gene: 9. Germline lookup yields CDR1 MGHRA and CDR2 YSYEKL. The CDR3 length is 16 residues. CDR3: CASSQEDRAVDQPQHF. CDR3 DNA sequence: TGCGCCAGCAGCCAGGAGGACAGGGCCGTGGATCAGCCCCAGCATTTT.

This clonotype came up many times. The rearrangement joins TRBV2 to TRBJ1-2; D is uncertain. CDR1 is SNHLY, CDR2 FYNNEI, per germline. The CDR3 runs 12 residues. Trimming shortened V by 0 bases and J by 8 bases, and 7 bases separated the two germline ends. The chain's CDR3 is CASSEATGGYTF. Written as DNA, the CDR3 is TGTGCCAGCAGTGAAGCCACGGGAGGCTACACCTTC.

The chain uses TRBV6-1 and TRBJ2-7; D perhaps matches TRBD2 (6 bases). The V end lost 8 bases, the J end lost 0 bases, and 17 bases lay between the germline ends. Looked up from germline, CDR1 is MNHNS and CDR2 is SASEGT. The CDR3 is made up of 15 amino acids. CDR3 sequence (DNA): TGTGCCAGCGTAGTGGGGGGACGGATCTCCTACGAGCAGTACTTC. Protein sequence: CASVVGGRISYEQYF.

This clonotype was detected a few times. The junction departs from the called germline gene at one end, perhaps through a read error. The chain employs TRBV7-2 and TRBJ1-1; TRBD1 matches 8 bases. This CDR3 has 14 amino acids. Germline V gene lookup returns CDR1 SGHTA and CDR2 FQGNSA. CDR3 in amino acids: CASSFIQGDTGAFF. The CDR3 nucleotides read TGTGCCAGCAGCTTTATACAGGGGGACACTGGAGCTTTCTTT. The variable domain in full, completed from reference TRBV7-2 and TRBJ1-1, reads GAGVSQSPSNKVTEKGKDVELRCDPISGHTALYWYRQSLGQGLEFLIYFQGNSAPDKSGLPSDRFSAERTGGSVSTLTIQRTQQEDSAVYLCASSFIQGDTGAFFGQGTRLTVV.

This clonotype was observed at least ten times. J is TRBJ2-7 and V is TRBV7-2; D is ambiguous. The V end lost 5 bases, the J end lost 3 bases, and 14 bases lay between the germline ends. Germline CDR1 is SGHTA and CDR2 is FQGNSA. CDR3 size: 14 residues. The CDR3 bases are TGTGCCAGCAGCACACACGGATCGGGCTACGAGCAGTACTTC. It is translated as CASSTHGSGYEQYF.

This clonotype was detected many times. V is TRBV19 and J is TRBJ2-5; no clear D. This CDR3 contains 13 residues. Per germline, CDR1 LNHDA and CDR2 SQIVND (reference sequence). V lost 5 bases and J lost 3, with 10 bases in between. In nucleotides, the CDR3 is TGTGCCAGTAGTCGTTACCGCAAAGAGACCCAGTACTTC. This sequence encodes CASSRYRKETQYF.

There are many counts of this clonotype. The rearrangement joins TRBV3-1 to TRBJ2-7, with D possibly called TRBD1 or TRBD2 (5 bases each). The CDR3 covers 13 residues. The germline V gene has CDR1 LGHDT and CDR2 YNNKEL (reference sequence). Trimming stripped 0 bases from V and 3 bases from J, with 6 bases between. CDR3 coding DNA: TGTGCCAGCAGCCAAGATGGGGGCTACGAGCAGTACTTC. Translated, it gives CASSQDGGYEQYF.

This clonotype appeared many times. The J gene is TRBJ2-2, the V gene TRBV19; 10 nucleotides line up with TRBD2. Per the germline V gene, CDR1 is LNHDA and CDR2 is SQIVND (reference sequence). The CDR3 runs 19 residues. J was trimmed by 0 bases and V by 5 bases; bases with no gene match: 12. The CDR3 sequence is CASSPRSGGAFANTGELFF. CDR3 DNA: TGTGCCAGTAGTCCACGGAGCGGGGGGGCCTTCGCGAACACCGGGGAGCTGTTTTTT.

At least ten counts were recorded for this clonotype. The J gene is TRBJ1-5, the V gene TRBV20-1; D remains unclear. Germline V gene data show CDR1 as DFQATT and CDR2 as SNEGSKA (reference sequence). Trimming cost V 0 bases and J 5 bases, with 8 bases left between them. This CDR3 contains 13 residues. CDR3 coding DNA: TGCAGTGCTAGAGATTGGAGAGATCAGCCCCAGCATTTT. Its protein is CSARDWRDQPQHF.

The sample holds many counts of this clonotype. This chain uses TRBV6-1 with TRBJ1-5, with a possible D match to TRBD1 (6 bases). The CDR3 runs 16 residues. V gave up 6 bases and J gave up 0 bases, with 15 bases separating them. CDR1 is MNHNS and CDR2 is SASEGT in the germline V gene. CDR3 protein: CASRDTGILSNQPQHF. CDR3 sequence (DNA): TGTGCCAGCAGGGACACAGGGATCCTTAGCAATCAGCCCCAGCATTTT.

The rearrangement links TRBV5-1 to TRBJ2-5, with 8 bases matching TRBD1. The CDR3 runs 15 residues. Trimming took 4 bases from V and 5 from J; bases not matched to a gene: 10. CDR1 is SGHRS and CDR2 is YFSETQ in the germline V gene. The CDR3 DNA follows: TGCGCCAGCAGCCCCCGACAGGGGTCGTATGAGACCCAGTACTTC. Its protein product is CASSPRQGSYETQYF. Full variable domain (outside the CDR3, taken from reference TRBV5-1 and TRBJ2-5): KAGVTQTPRYLIKTRGQQVTLSCSPISGHRSVSWYQQTPGQGLQFLFEYFSETQRNKGNFPGRFSGRQFSNSRSEMNVSTLELGDSALYLCASSPRQGSYETQYFGPGTRLLVL.

This clonotype has ten or more counts. V is TRBV6-2 or TRBV6-3 and J is TRBJ1-2; the D is unclear. Per germline, CDR1 MNHEY and CDR2 SVGEGT. CDR3 length: 14 amino acids. Trimming shortened V by 11 bases and J by 4 bases, and 20 bases separated the two germline ends. Here the CDR3 DNA reads TGTGCCGTGACGGATCCCTCCAACGTCTATGGCTACACCTTC. Translation: CAVTDPSNVYGYTF.

This clonotype was seen at least ten times. The chain is built from TRBV11-3 and TRBJ2-7; 7 bases align to TRBD1. J lost 2 bases, V lost 4 bases, and 5 bases had no gene match. The length of the CDR3 is 14 residues. CDR1 and CDR2 (germline): SGHNT, YENEEA. The CDR3 DNA follows: TGTGCCAGCAGCTACCAGACAGGGACCTACGAGCAGTACTTC. This sequence encodes CASSYQTGTYEQYF.

The chain joins TRBV28 to TRBJ1-1; no definite D call. CDR3 length: 12 residues. Germline CDR1 is MDHEN and CDR2 is SYDVKM. Trimming removed 2 bases from V and 3 bases from J, with 4 bases in between. The CDR3, as DNA: TGTGCCAGCAGTTTAAGTCACACTGAAGCTTTCTTT. Translated, it gives CASSLSHTEAFF.

In this sample, this clonotype turned up a few times. This sequence joins TRBV29-1 and TRBJ1-1; D might be TRBD1 (5 bases). Germline assignment: CDR1 SQVTM and CDR2 ANQGSEA. This CDR3 has 14 residues. V lost 5 bases and J 1 base, leaving 14 bases between the germline ends. The CDR3, as DNA: TGCAGCGTTAAGACCGGGGACGCGAACACTGAAGCTTTCTTT. This gives the protein CSVKTGDANTEAFF.

As for this clonotype: This may be a read error: a much more frequent sequence differs by one nucleotide. This chain links TRBV15 with TRBJ2-7; D is unresolved. Germline assignment: CDR1 LNHNV and CDR2 YYDKDF (reference sequence). CDR3 length: 16 residues. CDR3 protein: CATSRDYGEGAGEQCF. The CDR3, as DNA: TGTGCCACCAGCAGAGATTATGGAGAAGGTGCTGGAGAGCAGTGCTTC.

This clonotype was recorded at least ten times. The chain combines TRBV6-2 or TRBV6-3 with TRBJ1-1, with 7 positions matching TRBD1. CDR3 length: 12 residues. Germline assignment: CDR1 MNHEY and CDR2 SVGEGT. J was trimmed by 9 bases and V by 2 bases; bases with no gene match: 3. This chain's CDR3 is CASSYDRVKAFF. The CDR3 nucleotides are TGTGCCAGCAGTTACGACAGGGTGAAAGCTTTCTTT.

This clonotype has ten or more counts. The V gene is TRBV19, the J gene TRBJ1-5, with 8 positions matching TRBD1. This CDR3 has 15 amino acids. Trimming at V came to 6 bases and at J to 4 bases, leaving 8 bases not matched to a gene. Germline values: CDR1 LNHDA, CDR2 SQIVND (reference sequence). DNA of the CDR3: TGTGCCAGTAGACGAGAGACAGGGGCTAATCAGCCCCAGCATTTT. Protein sequence: CASRRETGANQPQHF.

In this sample, this clonotype turned up many times. The V gene is TRBV15, the J gene TRBJ1-5, with 7 bases that match TRBD1. There are 15 residues in the CDR3. Germline lookup yields CDR1 LNHNV and CDR2 YYDKDF (reference sequence). Trimming removed 5 bases from V and 5 bases from J; junction bases left unmatched: 9. CDR3 nucleotide sequence: TGTGCCACCAGCGGAATTACAGGGGCCTATCAGCCCCAGCATTTT. Protein product: CATSGITGAYQPQHF.

This clonotype showed up many times. The chain links TRBV24-1 to TRBJ1-5; D unclear. This CDR3 comprises 13 residues. Trimming cost V 7 bases and J 1 base, with 7 bases left between them. The germline V gene encodes CDR1 KGHDR and CDR2 SFDVKD. This chain's CDR3 is CATSQQSNQPQHF. CDR3 coding DNA: TGTGCCACCAGCCAACAAAGCAATCAGCCCCAGCATTTT.

The chain links TRBV6-2 or TRBV6-3 to TRBJ1-5, with a tentative D call TRBD1 (5 bases). The CDR3 runs 19 residues. The V and J ends lost 5 bases and 0 bases respectively, with 23 bases between them. Germline V lookup: CDR1 MNHEY, CDR2 SVGEGT. CDR3 amino acids: CASSTPPILEGTSNQPQHF. In DNA form, the CDR3 reads TGTGCCAGCAGTACCCCGCCCATCTTGGAGGGGACTAGCAATCAGCCCCAGCATTTT.